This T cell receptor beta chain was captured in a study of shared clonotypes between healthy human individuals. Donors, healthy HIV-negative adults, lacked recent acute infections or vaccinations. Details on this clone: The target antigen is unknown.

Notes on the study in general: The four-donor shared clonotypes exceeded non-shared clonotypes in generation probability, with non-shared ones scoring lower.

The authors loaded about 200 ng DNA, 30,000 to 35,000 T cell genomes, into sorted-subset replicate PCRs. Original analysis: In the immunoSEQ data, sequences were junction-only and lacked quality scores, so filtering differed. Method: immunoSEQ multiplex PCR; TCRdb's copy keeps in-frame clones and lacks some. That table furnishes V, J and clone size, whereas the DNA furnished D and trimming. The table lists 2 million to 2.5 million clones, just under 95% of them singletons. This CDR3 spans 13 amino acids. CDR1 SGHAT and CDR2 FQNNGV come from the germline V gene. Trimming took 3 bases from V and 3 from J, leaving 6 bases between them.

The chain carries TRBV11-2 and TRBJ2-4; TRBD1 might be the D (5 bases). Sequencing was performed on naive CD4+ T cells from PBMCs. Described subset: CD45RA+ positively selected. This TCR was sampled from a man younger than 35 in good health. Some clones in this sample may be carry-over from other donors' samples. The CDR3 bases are TGTGCCAGCAGCTTTGACAGCAAAAACATTCAGTACTTC. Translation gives CASSFDSKNIQYF.